A selection of T cell receptor beta chains follows, all from one sample in a study of regulatory T cells in long-lasting Graves disease. TCRdb redid the calling of the multiplex PCR reads with MiXCR, one entry per CDR3 protein. The data contain 500,000 or so distinct CDR3 sequences, around 15% of them singletons. These data also formed part of another study, on T cells in Graves' hyperthyroidism and ophthalmopathy.

Specimen: peripheral blood mononuclear cells (PBMCs), collected at new diagnosis, from a patient treated with antithyroid drugs. The receptors were gathered from a man aged 40-49 years with Graves disease. The CDR3 runs from the conserved cysteine through the conserved F or W. A D gene is named only where the DNA matches it firmly. Only part of the rows carry a size: once, few, many, or a class if the clone is expanded.

v_call,clone_size,d_call,j_call,cdr3_nt,cdr3_aa
TRBV27,-,-,TRBJ1-2,TGTGCCAGCAGTCCGGGGATGGATAGTGGCTACACCTTC,CASSPGMDSGYTF
TRBV5-1,few,-,TRBJ2-2,TGCGCCAGCAGCCCCTGGTCGGCGGATCCGAACACCGGGGAGCTGTTTTTT,CASSPWSADPNTGELFF
TRBV7-8,many,-,TRBJ1-1,TGTGCCAGCAGACCTAACAGGGTGGCACACACTGAAGCTTTCTTT,CASRPNRVAHTEAFF
TRBV29-1,-,-,TRBJ2-1,TGCAGCGTTGATGACTTCGGGGTCAATGAGCAGTTCTTC,CSVDDFGVNEQFF
TRBV7-3,few,TRBD2,TRBJ2-7,TGTGCCAGCTGGCCCGGGATGGAGCGGGAGGGCCTGTACGAGCAGTACTTC,CASWPGMEREGLYEQYF
TRBV11-3,many,TRBD2,TRBJ2-1,TGTGCCAGCAGCTCCTATAGCGGGGAGGCGGGCAATGAGCAGTTCTTC,CASSSYSGEAGNEQFF
TRBV29-1,many,-,TRBJ2-3,TGCAGCGGGGGTACAGATACGCAGTATTTT,CSGGTDTQYF
TRBV12-3/TRBV12-4,many,-,TRBJ2-7,TGTGCCAGCAAGACCGACACCGGCAACTACGAGCAGTACTTC,CASKTDTGNYEQYF
TRBV5-1,many,TRBD1,TRBJ1-2,TGTGCCAGCAGCCTGCAGGACAGGGGGTCCTATGGCTACACCTTC,CASSLQDRGSYGYTF
TRBV28,many,TRBD1,TRBJ2-7,TGTGCCAGCAGTTTGGGGGACAGCCTTTCCTACGAGCAGTACTTC,CASSLGDSLSYEQYF